This is a list of T cell receptor beta chains from one sample in a study of T cell responses to AZD1222 COVID-19 vaccine. The protocol was immunoSEQ multiplex PCR, while the TCRdb copy is restricted to in-frame clones and leaves out a portion. Of around 160,000 clones detected, nearly 90% appear once; the ten largest clones hold about 5%. Sequenced material: peripheral blood, taken on day 0 of AZD1222 vaccination. The receptors were gathered from an adult in good health. The CDR3 runs from the conserved cysteine through the conserved F or W. A D gene is named only where the DNA matches it firmly. Not all rows give a size; the values are once, few, many and, for expanded clones, a class.

TRBJ2-5,-,TRBV5-1,TRBD2,CASSLRERNSGETQYF,TGCGCCAGCAGCCTGCGGGAGCGGAACTCGGGAGAGACCCAGTACTTC
TRBJ1-5,-,TRBV2,-,CASSEENQPQHF,TGTGCCAGCAGTGAGGAGAATCAGCCCCAGCATTTT
TRBJ2-1,-,TRBV14,TRBD2,CASSQVPRTSWGNEQFF,TGTGCCAGCAGCCAAGTGCCCCGGACTAGTTGGGGCAATGAGCAGTTCTTC
TRBJ2-7,-,TRBV28,-,CASRNPLTYEQYF,TGTGCCAGCAGAAACCCCCTTACCTACGAGCAGTACTTC
TRBJ1-3,-,TRBV28,-,CASTRPINSGNTIYF,TGTGCCAGCACGAGACCAATTAACTCTGGAAACACCATATATTTT
TRBJ2-5,-,TRBV15,TRBD2,CATRTSGKETQYF,TGTGCCACCAGGACTAGCGGGAAAGAGACCCAGTACTTC
TRBJ2-2,-,TRBV7-9,-,CASSLFSGTGELFF,TGTGCCAGCAGCTTATTTTCAGGGACCGGGGAGCTGTTTTTT
TRBJ2-3,-,TRBV28,TRBD1,CASRPGTGVTDTQYF,TGTGCCAGCAGGCCCGGGACAGGCGTCACAGATACGCAGTATTTT
TRBJ2-5,once,TRBV7-9,-,CASSLKGGRPQETQYF,TGTGCCAGCAGCTTAAAAGGGGGGCGGCCCCAAGAGACCCAGTACTTC
TRBJ1-3,once,TRBV4-2,TRBD1,CASSQDNRGDRNTIYF,TGTGCCAGCAGCCAGGACAACAGGGGAGACAGAAACACCATATATTTT
TRBJ1-5,-,TRBV2,TRBD1,CASSADRDQPQHF,TGTGCCAGCAGTGCGGACAGGGACCAGCCCCAGCATTTT
TRBJ2-2,-,TRBV29-1,-,CSVYVTGELFF,TGCAGCGTTTACGTCACCGGGGAGCTGTTTTTT
TRBJ1-1,-,TRBV7-2,TRBD1,CASSLDAAGGTEAFF,TGTGCCAGCAGCTTAGATGCCGCAGGGGGCACTGAAGCTTTCTTT
TRBJ1-4,-,TRBV10-1,-,CASSDQTNEKLFF,TGCGCCAGCAGTGACCAGACTAATGAAAAACTGTTTTTT
TRBJ1-1,-,TRBV3-1/TRBV3-2,-,CASSRADNEAFF,TGTGCCAGCAGCCGGGCGGACAACGAAGCTTTCTTT
TRBJ2-7,-,TRBV27,-,CASSLWQQGGYEQYF,TGTGCCAGCAGTTTATGGCAGCAAGGCGGTTACGAGCAGTACTTC
TRBJ2-7,once,TRBV7-9,-,CASSSVRGHEYF,TGTGCCAGCAGTTCGGTTCGCGGACACGAGTACTTC
TRBJ1-1,-,TRBV10-3,-,CAIRSIYGVAEAFF,TGTGCCATCAGGTCAATTTATGGGGTGGCTGAAGCTTTCTTT
TRBJ2-3,-,TRBV9,-,CASGFTDTQYF,TGTGCCAGCGGGTTTACAGATACGCAGTATTTT
TRBJ1-5,few,TRBV5-1,-,CASSKLGGSNQPQHF,TGCGCCAGCAGCAAGCTGGGGGGGAGCAATCAGCCCCAGCATTTT
TRBJ1-4,-,TRBV29-1,TRBD1,CSVRGTGGNEKLFF,TGCAGCGTCCGAGGGACAGGGGGGAATGAAAAACTGTTTTTT
TRBJ1-3,few,TRBV7-2,-,CASSLRTAFSGNTIYF,TGTGCCAGCAGCTTAAGAACGGCCTTCTCTGGAAACACCATATATTTT
TRBJ1-1,-,TRBV3-1/TRBV3-2,-,CASGAGDGLGTEAFF,TGTGCCAGCGGTGCGGGGGACGGATTGGGGACTGAAGCTTTCTTT
TRBJ1-2,-,TRBV19,TRBD1,CASISRDRGVYGYTF,TGTGCCAGTATCTCACGGGACAGGGGAGTCTATGGCTACACCTTC
TRBJ2-7,-,TRBV4-3,-,CASSQDYSGAPYEQYF,TGCGCCAGCAGCCAGGATTATAGCGGAGCCCCCTACGAGCAGTACTTC
TRBJ2-1,-,TRBV7-9,TRBD2,CASSPGLAEGNEQFF,TGTGCCAGCAGCCCCGGACTAGCGGAAGGTAATGAGCAGTTCTTC
TRBJ1-1,-,TRBV19,-,CASSIQQGTEAFF,TGTGCCAGTAGTATACAACAGGGCACTGAAGCTTTCTTT
TRBJ2-3,-,TRBV7-9,-,CASRPRAVQGDTQYF,TGTGCCAGCAGACCCAGGGCCGTCCAGGGAGATACGCAGTATTTT
TRBJ2-1,-,TRBV11-3,TRBD2,CASSTAGLSAGGPNEQFF,TGTGCCAGCAGCACAGCGGGATTATCAGCGGGAGGGCCAAATGAGCAGTTCTTC
TRBJ1-6,-,TRBV6-4,TRBD1,CASSAKPGQGNSPLHF,TGTGCCAGCAGTGCCAAACCGGGACAGGGGAATTCACCCCTCCACTTT
TRBJ2-1,-,TRBV29-1,-,CSVPSGAHEQFF,TGCAGCGTCCCCTCAGGTGCGCATGAGCAGTTCTTC
TRBJ2-7,-,TRBV28,TRBD1,CASSSTGAAVYEQYF,TGTGCCAGCAGTTCAACAGGGGCAGCAGTGTACGAGCAGTACTTC
TRBJ2-2,once,TRBV5-8,TRBD2,CASSSGTSGRGTGELFF,TGTGCCAGCAGCTCCGGGACTAGCGGGAGGGGCACCGGGGAGCTGTTTTTT
TRBJ2-1,-,TRBV5-1,-,CASSLGPGVNEQFF,TGCGCCAGCAGCCTGGGACCAGGGGTCAATGAGCAGTTCTTC